This section outlines one T cell receptor beta chain sequence together with its context. This sample is drawn from a study of blood T cell repertoires in COVID-19. The wider study: Samples representing acute and convalescent COVID-19 were sourced from the United States, Italy and Spain. PBMCs, B-cell-depleted T cells, or T cells were the source of the cDNA or gDNA that made up the material.

V lost 3 bases, J lost 5 bases, and 11 bases lay in between. This CDR3 comprises 14 residues. Germline V lookup: CDR1 GTSNPN, CDR2 SVGIG (reference sequence). Authors' processing steps: Nucleated cell number was recorded as an estimate derived from reference gene primer amplification. TCRdb's copy holds only in-frame clones and misses some; the assay was immunoSEQ multiplex PCR. V, J and clone size are taken as reported in that table, and D and trimming were inferred from the DNA itself. The table lists approximately 280,000 clones, approximately 88% of them singletons. This rearrangement joins TRBV30 to TRBJ1-6, with D tentatively TRBD1 (5 bases). The clonotype comes from a human donor with COVID-19, enrolled during active disease. The donor label of this sample is uncertain. The sample was peripheral blood. The CDR3 nucleotides are TGTGCCTGGAGCTTGGGGCGGAATAATTCACCCCTCCACTTT. It codes for CAWSLGRNNSPLHF.